Listed here are 2 T cell receptor beta chains from one sample, sequenced in a study of shared clonotypes between healthy human individuals. Repertoires were generated with immunoSEQ multiplex PCR, while TCRdb's copy carries only in-frame clones and drops some. The sample lists under 150,000 clones; about 63% were seen once. Sequencing input: memory CD8+ T cells sorted from blood. Subset: CD45RO+ cells pooled with CCR7-negative TemRA cells. These receptors were taken from a woman aged 30 to 39 in good health.

This clone was counted at least ten times. Within the sample, other DNA sequences also encode this same CDR3. The V gene is TRBV6-1, the J gene TRBJ2-7; D gene unclear. Germline V gene sequence: CDR1 MNHNS, CDR2 SASEGT. V was clipped by 6 bases and J by 2 bases, with 8 bases between them. The CDR3 has 12 residues. Written as DNA, the CDR3 is TGTGCCAGCAGCGACGGACCCTACGAGCAGTACTTC. Encoded protein: CASSDGPYEQYF.

The V call is TRBV7-9, the J call TRBJ2-5, with D perhaps matching TRBD1 (6 bases). The DNA end favors TRBJ2-7, so the J call may be wrong. This CDR3 has 15 residues. Germline CDR1 reads SEHNR; CDR2 reads FQNEAQ (reference sequence). The CDR3 DNA follows: TGTGCCAGCAGCTTACTCCGGGACACAGACTACGAGCAGTACTTC. It translates to CASSLLRDTDYEQYF.